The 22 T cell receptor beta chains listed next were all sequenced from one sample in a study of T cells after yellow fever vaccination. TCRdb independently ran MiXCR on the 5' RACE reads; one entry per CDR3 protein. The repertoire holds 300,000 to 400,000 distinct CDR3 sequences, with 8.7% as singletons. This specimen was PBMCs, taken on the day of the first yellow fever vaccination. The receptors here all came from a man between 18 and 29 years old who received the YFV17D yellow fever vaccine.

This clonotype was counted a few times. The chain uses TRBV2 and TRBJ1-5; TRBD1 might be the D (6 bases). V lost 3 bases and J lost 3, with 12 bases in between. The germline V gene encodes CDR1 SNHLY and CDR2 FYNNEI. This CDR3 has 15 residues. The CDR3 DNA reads TGTGCCAGCAGTGACGTGGGGGCTTCCAATCAGCCCCAGCATTTT. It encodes CASSDVGASNQPQHF.

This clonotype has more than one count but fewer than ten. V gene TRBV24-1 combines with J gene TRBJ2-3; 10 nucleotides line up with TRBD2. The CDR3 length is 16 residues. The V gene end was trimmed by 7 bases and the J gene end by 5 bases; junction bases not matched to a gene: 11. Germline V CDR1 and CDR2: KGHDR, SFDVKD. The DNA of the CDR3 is TGTGCCACCAGCATTGTACCGGGACTAGCGCAAGATACGCAGTATTTT. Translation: CATSIVPGLAQDTQYF.

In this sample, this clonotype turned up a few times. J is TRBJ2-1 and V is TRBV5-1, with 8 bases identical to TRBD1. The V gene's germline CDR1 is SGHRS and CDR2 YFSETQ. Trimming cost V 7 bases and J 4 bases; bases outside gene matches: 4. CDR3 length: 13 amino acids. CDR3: CASRDRSYNEQFF. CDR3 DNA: TGCGCCAGCCGGGACAGGAGTTACAATGAGCAGTTCTTC.

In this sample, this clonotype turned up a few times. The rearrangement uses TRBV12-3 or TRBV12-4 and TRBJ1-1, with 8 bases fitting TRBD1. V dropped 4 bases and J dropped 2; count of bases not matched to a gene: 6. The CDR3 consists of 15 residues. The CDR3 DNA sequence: TGTGCCAGCAGTTACTCCGGGACAGGCAACACTGAAGCTTTCTTT. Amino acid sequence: CASSYSGTGNTEAFF.

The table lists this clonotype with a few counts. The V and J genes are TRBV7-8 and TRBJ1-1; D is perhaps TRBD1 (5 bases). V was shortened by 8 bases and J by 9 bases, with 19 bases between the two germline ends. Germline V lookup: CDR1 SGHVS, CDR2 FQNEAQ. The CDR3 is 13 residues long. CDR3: CASASDRQQKAFF. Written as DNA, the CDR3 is TGTGCCAGCGCTTCCGACAGACAACAGAAAGCTTTCTTT. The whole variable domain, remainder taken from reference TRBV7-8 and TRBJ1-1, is GAGVSQSPRYKVAKRGQDVALRCDPISGHVSLFWYQQALGQGPEFLTYFQNEAQLDKSGLPSDRFFAERPEGSVSTLKIQRTQQEDSAVYLCASASDRQQKAFFGQGTRLTVV.

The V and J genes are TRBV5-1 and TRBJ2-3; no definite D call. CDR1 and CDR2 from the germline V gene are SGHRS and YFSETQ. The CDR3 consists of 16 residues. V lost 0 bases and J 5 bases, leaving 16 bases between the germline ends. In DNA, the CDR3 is TGCGCCAGCAGCTTGGAAGAGAGAGTCATGGGAGATACGCAGTATTTT. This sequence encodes CASSLEERVMGDTQYF.

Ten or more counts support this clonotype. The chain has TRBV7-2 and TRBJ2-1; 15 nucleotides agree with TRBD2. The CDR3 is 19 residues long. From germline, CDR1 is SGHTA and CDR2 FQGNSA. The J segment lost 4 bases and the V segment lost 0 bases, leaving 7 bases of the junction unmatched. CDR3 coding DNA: TGTGCCAGCAGCTTAGCCTCCCTAGGACTAGCGGGGGGGTACAATGAGCAGTTCTTC. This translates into CASSLASLGLAGGYNEQFF.

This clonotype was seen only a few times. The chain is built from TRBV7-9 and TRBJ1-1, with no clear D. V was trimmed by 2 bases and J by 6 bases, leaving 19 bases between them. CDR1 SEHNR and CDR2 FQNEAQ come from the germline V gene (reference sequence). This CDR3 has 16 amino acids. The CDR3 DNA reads TGTGCCAGCAGCTTAATCGCATTCTTGGGAATCTCTGAAGCTTTCTTT. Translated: CASSLIAFLGISEAFF.

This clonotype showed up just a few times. In DNA, the CDR3 is TGTGCCAGCAGTTATATTGGTAATGAAAAACTGTTTTTT. Encoded protein: CASSYIGNEKLFF. The rearrangement uses TRBV6-5 and TRBJ1-4; D is ambiguous. There are 13 residues in the CDR3. The germline V gene has CDR1 MNHEY and CDR2 SVGAGI. V was pared by 3 bases and J by 4 bases, with 6 bases between.

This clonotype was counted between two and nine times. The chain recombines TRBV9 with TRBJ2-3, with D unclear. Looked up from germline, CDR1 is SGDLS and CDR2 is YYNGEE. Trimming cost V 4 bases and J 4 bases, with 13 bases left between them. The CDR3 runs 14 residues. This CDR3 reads CASSPIRSADTQYF. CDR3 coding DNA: TGTGCCAGCAGCCCCATCCGGAGTGCAGATACGCAGTATTTT.

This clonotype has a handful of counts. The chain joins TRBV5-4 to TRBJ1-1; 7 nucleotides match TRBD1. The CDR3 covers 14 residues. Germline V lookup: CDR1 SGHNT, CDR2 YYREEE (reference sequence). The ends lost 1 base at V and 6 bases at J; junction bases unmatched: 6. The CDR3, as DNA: TGTGCCAGCAGCTTGAACACAGGGGACGCTGAAGCTTTCTTT. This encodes CASSLNTGDAEAFF.

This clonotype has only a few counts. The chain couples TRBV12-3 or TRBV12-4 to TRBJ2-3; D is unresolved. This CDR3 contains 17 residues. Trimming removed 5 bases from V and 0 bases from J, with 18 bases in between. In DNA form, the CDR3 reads TGTGCCAGCAGTCCAGGTCGGACCCTAATGAGCACAGATACGCAGTATTTT. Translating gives CASSPGRTLMSTDTQYF.

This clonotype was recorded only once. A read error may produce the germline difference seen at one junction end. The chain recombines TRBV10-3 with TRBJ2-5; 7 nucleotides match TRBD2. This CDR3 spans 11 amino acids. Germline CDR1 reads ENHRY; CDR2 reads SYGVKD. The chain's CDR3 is CATRDYKTQYF. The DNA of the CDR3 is TGTGCCACCCGGGACTATAAGACCCAGTACTTT.

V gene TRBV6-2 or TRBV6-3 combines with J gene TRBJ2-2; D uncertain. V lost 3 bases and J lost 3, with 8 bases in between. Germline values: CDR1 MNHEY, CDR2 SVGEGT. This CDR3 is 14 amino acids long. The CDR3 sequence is CASSYRWDTGELFF. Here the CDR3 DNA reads TGTGCCAGCAGTTATAGGTGGGACACCGGGGAGCTGTTTTTT.

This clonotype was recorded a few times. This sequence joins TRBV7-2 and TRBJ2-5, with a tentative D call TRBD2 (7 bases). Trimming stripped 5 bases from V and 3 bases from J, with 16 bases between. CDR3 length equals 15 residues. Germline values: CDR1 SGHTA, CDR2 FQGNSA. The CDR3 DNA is TGTGCCAGCAGCCTAGGGGGGGGCCTTAAAGAGACCCAGTACTTC. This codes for CASSLGGGLKETQYF.

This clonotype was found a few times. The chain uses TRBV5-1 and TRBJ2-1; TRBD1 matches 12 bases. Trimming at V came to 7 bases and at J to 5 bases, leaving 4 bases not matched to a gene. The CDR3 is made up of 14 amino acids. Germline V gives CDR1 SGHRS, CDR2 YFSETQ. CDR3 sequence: CASSRDRGHNEQFF. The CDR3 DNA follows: TGCGCCAGCTCCCGGGACAGGGGGCACAATGAGCAGTTCTTC.

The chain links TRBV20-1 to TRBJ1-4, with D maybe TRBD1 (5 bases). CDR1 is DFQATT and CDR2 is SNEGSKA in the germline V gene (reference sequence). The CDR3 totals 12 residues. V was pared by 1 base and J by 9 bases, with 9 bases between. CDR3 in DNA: TGCAGTGCTAGAGTCGGGGGTAAAAAACTGTTTTTT. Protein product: CSARVGGKKLFF.

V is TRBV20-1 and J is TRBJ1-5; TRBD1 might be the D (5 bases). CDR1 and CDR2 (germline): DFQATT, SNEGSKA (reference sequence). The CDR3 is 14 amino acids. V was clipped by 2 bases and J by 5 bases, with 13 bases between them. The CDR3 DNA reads TGCAGTGCTAGACCTTCGACAGAAGATCAGCCCCAGCATTTT. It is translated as CSARPSTEDQPQHF.

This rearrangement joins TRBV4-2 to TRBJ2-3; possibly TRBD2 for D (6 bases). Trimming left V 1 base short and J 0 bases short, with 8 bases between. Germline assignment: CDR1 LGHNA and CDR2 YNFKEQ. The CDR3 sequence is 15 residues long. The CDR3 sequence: CASSQGEASTDTQYF. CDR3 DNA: TGTGCCAGCAGCCAAGGGGAGGCTAGCACAGATACGCAGTATTTT.

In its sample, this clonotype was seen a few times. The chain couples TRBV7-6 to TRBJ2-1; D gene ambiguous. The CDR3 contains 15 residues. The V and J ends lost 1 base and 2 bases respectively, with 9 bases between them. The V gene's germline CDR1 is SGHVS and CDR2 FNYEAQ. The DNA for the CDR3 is TGTGCCAGCAGCTTAGATGCCCGGACCTACAATGAGCAGTTCTTC. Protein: CASSLDARTYNEQFF.

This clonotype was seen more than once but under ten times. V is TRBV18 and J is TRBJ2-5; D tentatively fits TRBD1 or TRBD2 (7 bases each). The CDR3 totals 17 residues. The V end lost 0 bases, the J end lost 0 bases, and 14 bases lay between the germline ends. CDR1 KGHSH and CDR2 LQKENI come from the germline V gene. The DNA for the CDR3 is TGTGCCAGCTCACCACCGGCCCAGGGGGGGAACCAAGAGACCCAGTACTTC. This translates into CASSPPAQGGNQETQYF. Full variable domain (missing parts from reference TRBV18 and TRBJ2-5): NAGVMQNPRHLVRRRGQEARLRCSPMKGHSHVYWYRQLPEEGLKFMVYLQKENIIDESGMPKERFSAEFPKEGPSILRIQQVVRGDSAAYFCASSPPAQGGNQETQYFGPGTRLLVL.

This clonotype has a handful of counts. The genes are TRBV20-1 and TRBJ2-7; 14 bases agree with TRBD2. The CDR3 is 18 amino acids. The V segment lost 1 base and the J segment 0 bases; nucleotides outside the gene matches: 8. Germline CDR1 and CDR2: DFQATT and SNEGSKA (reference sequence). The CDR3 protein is CSARGGTSGGQSSYEQYV. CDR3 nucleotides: TGCAGTGCTAGAGGAGGGACTAGCGGGGGCCAAAGCTCCTACGAGCAGTACGTC.